These 5 T cell receptor beta chains share one sample of origin, sequenced in a study of regulatory T cells in long-lasting Graves disease. Arm-PCR with iRepertoire HTBI primers amplified the CDR3 regions for these TCR beta libraries. TCRdb ran MiXCR on the multiplex PCR reads and lists one entry per CDR3 protein. The table includes some 490,000 distinct CDR3 sequences, about 12% detected once. Stated time point: newly diagnosed GD, antithyroid drugs for less than 3 months. After RNA was extracted from PBMCs, the TCR library was made from it. The data were also submitted as part of a second study, on T cells in Graves' hyperthyroidism and ophthalmopathy.

This specimen consisted of peripheral blood mononuclear cells (PBMCs), obtained at new diagnosis, from a patient treated with antithyroid drugs. The receptors derive from a woman aged 25-40 years with Graves disease.

This clonotype came up a few times. The genes are TRBV7-2 and TRBJ2-7; 10 nucleotides agree with TRBD1. CDR1 is SGHTA, CDR2 FQGNSA, per germline. V lost 4 bases and J lost 3; bases outside the gene matches: 6. The CDR3 contains 15 residues. The CDR3 loop is CASSSRDRGYYEQYF. In nucleotides, the CDR3 is TGTGCCAGCAGCTCCCGGGACAGGGGTTACTACGAGCAGTACTTC. Full variable domain (rest looked up from reference TRBV7-2 and TRBJ2-7): GAGVSQSPSNKVTEKGKDVELRCDPISGHTALYWYRQSLGQGLEFLIYFQGNSAPDKSGLPSDRFSAERTGGSVSTLTIQRTQQEDSAVYLCASSSRDRGYYEQYFGPGTRLTVT.

There are many counts of this clonotype. V usage is TRBV7-9 and J usage is TRBJ2-5; D is ambiguous. With 3 bases removed from V and 7 bases from J, the gap between germline ends came to 15 bases. Germline CDR1 is SEHNR and CDR2 is FQNEAQ (reference sequence). The CDR3 totals 14 residues. The CDR3 DNA is TGTGCCAGCAGCTTGCCGACTGAAAGTGGGACCCAGTACTTC. It codes for CASSLPTESGTQYF.

This clonotype has ten or more counts. The rearrangement uses TRBV10-3 and TRBJ1-4, with D tentatively TRBD1 (6 bases). This CDR3 has 12 amino acids. Germline CDR1 is ENHRY and CDR2 is SYGVKD. The V and J ends lost 4 bases and 8 bases respectively, with 8 bases between them. The CDR3 DNA reads as TGTGCCATCAGTGTCCAGGGGGAAAAACTGTTTTTT. Protein sequence: CAISVQGEKLFF.

The sample holds many counts of this clonotype. The chain combines TRBV3-1 with TRBJ1-1; D gene uncertain. Germline CDR1 and CDR2: LGHDT and YNNKEL (reference sequence). The germline V and J ends were trimmed by 6 bases and 1 base, with 15 bases remaining between them. The CDR3 runs to 15 residues. This chain's CDR3 is CASSHHPARNTEAFF. Written as DNA, the CDR3 is TGTGCCAGCAGTCATCACCCGGCTAGGAACACTGAAGCTTTCTTT.

This clonotype has ten or more counts. One end of the junction does not line up with germline, which may come from a read error. V gene TRBV20-1 combines with J gene TRBJ2-7; the D is unclear. This CDR3 region has 13 residues. Germline CDR1 reads DFQATT; CDR2 reads SNEGSKA (reference sequence). The CDR3 bases are TGCAGTGCGAGAGGCAGGCGCCGAGCCGAGCAGTACTTC. It translates to CSARGRRRAEQYF.